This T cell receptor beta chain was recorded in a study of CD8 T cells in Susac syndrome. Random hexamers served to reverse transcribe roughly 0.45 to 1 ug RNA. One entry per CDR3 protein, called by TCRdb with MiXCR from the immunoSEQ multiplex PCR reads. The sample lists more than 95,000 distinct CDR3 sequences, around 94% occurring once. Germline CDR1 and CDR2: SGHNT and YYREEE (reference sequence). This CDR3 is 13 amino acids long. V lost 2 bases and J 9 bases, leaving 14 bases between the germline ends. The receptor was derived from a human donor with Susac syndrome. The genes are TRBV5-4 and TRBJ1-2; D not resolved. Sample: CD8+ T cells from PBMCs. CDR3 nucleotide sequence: TGTGCCAGCAGCTTAAATTATCCGGAGAGCTACACCTTC. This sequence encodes CASSLNYPESYTF. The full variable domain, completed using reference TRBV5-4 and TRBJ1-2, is ETGVTQSPTHLIKTRGQQVTLRCSSQSGHNTVSWYQQALGQGPQFIFQYYREEENGRGNFPPRFSGLQFPNYSSELNVNALELDDSALYLCASSLNYPESYTFGSGTRLTVV.